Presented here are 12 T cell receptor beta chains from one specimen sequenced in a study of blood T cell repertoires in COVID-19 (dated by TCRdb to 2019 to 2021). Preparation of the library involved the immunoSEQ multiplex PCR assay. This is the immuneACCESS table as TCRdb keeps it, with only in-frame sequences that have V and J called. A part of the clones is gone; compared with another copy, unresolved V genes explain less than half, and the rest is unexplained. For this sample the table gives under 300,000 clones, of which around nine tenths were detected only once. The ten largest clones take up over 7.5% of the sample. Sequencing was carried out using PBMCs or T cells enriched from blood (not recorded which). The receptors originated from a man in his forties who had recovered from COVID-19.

The CDR3 loop reads CEGAGNGYTF. The CDR3 DNA sequence: TGTGAGGGGGCTGGGAATGGCTACACCTTC. The J gene is TRBJ1-2, the V gene TRBV11-3; 7 bases align to TRBD1. The germline gives CDR1 SGHNT, CDR2 YENEEA. The CDR3 contains 10 residues.

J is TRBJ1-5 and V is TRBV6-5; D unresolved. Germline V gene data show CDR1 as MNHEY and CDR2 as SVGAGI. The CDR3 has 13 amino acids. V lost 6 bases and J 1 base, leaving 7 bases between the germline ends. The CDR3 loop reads CASRTGSNQPQHF. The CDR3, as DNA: TGTGCCAGCAGGACTGGAAGCAATCAGCCCCAGCATTTT.

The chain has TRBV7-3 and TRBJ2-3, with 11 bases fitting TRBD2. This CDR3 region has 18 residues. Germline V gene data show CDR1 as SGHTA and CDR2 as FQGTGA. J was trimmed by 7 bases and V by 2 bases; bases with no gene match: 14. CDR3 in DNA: TGTGCCAGCAGCTTAGGGATCCAGACTAGCGGGACGGTGAATACGCAGTATTTT. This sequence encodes CASSLGIQTSGTVNTQYF.

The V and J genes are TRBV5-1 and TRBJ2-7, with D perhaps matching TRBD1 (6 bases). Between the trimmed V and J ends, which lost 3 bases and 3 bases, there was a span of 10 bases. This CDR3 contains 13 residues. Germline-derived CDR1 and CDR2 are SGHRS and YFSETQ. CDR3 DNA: TGCGCCAGCAGCTACGAACAGGGCTACGAGCAGTACTTC. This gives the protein CASSYEQGYEQYF. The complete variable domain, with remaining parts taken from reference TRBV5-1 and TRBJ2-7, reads KAGVTQTPRYLIKTRGQQVTLSCSPISGHRSVSWYQQTPGQGLQFLFEYFSETQRNKGNFPGRFSGRQFSNSRSEMNVSTLELGDSALYLCASSYEQGYEQYFGPGTRLTVT.

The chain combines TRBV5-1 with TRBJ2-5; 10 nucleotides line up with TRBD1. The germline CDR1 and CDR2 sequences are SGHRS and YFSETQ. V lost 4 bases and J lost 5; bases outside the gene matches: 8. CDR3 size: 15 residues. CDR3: CASSRGQGFGETQYF. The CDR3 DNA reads TGCGCCAGCAGCCGGGGACAGGGGTTTGGGGAGACCCAGTACTTC.

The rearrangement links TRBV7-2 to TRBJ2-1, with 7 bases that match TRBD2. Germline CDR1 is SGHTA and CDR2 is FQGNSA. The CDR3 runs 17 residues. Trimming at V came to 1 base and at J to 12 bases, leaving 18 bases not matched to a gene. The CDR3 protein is CASSLVPASGALVGQFF. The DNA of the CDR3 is TGTGCCAGCAGCTTAGTCCCGGCTAGCGGAGCTTTGGTTGGGCAGTTCTTC.

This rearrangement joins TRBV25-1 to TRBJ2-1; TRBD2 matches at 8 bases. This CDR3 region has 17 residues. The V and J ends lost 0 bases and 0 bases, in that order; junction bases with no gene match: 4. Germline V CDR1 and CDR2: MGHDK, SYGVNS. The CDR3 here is CASSEYYGTSSYNEQFF. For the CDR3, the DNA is TGTGCCAGCAGTGAATACTACGGGACTAGCTCCTACAATGAGCAGTTCTTC.

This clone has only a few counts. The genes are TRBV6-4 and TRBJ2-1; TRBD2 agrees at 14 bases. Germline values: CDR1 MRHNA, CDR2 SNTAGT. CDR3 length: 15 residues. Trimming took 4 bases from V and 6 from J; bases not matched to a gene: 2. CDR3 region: CASSAGTSGGNEQFF. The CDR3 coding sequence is TGTGCCAGCAGTGCGGGGACTAGCGGGGGCAATGAGCAGTTCTTC.

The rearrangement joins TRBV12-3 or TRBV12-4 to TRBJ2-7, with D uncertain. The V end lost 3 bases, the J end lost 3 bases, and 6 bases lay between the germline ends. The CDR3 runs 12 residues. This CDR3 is CASSFFLYEQYF. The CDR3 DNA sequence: TGTGCCAGCAGTTTTTTTCTCTACGAGCAGTACTTC.

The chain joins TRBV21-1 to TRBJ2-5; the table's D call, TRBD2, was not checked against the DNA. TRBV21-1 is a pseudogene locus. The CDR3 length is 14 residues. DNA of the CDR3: TGTGCCAGCACCCCGCGGCTAGAGAAAGAGACCCAGTACTTC. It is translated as CASTPRLEKETQYF.

The CDR3 DNA follows: TGTGCCAGCAGCCGACTAAGTGTTCTCTATGGCTACACCTTC. Its translation is CASSRLSVLYGYTF. The chain carries TRBV7-8 and TRBJ1-2; no firm D call. The CDR3 covers 14 residues. CDR1 and CDR2 from the germline V gene are SGHVS and FQNEAQ. Trimming shortened V by 5 bases and J by 4 bases, and 14 bases separated the two germline ends.

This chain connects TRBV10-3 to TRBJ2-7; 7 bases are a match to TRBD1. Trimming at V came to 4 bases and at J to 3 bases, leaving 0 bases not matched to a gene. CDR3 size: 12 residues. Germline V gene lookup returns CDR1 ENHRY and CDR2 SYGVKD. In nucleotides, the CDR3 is TGTGCCATCAGTGGGGACAGCTACGAGCAGTACTTC. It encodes CAISGDSYEQYF.